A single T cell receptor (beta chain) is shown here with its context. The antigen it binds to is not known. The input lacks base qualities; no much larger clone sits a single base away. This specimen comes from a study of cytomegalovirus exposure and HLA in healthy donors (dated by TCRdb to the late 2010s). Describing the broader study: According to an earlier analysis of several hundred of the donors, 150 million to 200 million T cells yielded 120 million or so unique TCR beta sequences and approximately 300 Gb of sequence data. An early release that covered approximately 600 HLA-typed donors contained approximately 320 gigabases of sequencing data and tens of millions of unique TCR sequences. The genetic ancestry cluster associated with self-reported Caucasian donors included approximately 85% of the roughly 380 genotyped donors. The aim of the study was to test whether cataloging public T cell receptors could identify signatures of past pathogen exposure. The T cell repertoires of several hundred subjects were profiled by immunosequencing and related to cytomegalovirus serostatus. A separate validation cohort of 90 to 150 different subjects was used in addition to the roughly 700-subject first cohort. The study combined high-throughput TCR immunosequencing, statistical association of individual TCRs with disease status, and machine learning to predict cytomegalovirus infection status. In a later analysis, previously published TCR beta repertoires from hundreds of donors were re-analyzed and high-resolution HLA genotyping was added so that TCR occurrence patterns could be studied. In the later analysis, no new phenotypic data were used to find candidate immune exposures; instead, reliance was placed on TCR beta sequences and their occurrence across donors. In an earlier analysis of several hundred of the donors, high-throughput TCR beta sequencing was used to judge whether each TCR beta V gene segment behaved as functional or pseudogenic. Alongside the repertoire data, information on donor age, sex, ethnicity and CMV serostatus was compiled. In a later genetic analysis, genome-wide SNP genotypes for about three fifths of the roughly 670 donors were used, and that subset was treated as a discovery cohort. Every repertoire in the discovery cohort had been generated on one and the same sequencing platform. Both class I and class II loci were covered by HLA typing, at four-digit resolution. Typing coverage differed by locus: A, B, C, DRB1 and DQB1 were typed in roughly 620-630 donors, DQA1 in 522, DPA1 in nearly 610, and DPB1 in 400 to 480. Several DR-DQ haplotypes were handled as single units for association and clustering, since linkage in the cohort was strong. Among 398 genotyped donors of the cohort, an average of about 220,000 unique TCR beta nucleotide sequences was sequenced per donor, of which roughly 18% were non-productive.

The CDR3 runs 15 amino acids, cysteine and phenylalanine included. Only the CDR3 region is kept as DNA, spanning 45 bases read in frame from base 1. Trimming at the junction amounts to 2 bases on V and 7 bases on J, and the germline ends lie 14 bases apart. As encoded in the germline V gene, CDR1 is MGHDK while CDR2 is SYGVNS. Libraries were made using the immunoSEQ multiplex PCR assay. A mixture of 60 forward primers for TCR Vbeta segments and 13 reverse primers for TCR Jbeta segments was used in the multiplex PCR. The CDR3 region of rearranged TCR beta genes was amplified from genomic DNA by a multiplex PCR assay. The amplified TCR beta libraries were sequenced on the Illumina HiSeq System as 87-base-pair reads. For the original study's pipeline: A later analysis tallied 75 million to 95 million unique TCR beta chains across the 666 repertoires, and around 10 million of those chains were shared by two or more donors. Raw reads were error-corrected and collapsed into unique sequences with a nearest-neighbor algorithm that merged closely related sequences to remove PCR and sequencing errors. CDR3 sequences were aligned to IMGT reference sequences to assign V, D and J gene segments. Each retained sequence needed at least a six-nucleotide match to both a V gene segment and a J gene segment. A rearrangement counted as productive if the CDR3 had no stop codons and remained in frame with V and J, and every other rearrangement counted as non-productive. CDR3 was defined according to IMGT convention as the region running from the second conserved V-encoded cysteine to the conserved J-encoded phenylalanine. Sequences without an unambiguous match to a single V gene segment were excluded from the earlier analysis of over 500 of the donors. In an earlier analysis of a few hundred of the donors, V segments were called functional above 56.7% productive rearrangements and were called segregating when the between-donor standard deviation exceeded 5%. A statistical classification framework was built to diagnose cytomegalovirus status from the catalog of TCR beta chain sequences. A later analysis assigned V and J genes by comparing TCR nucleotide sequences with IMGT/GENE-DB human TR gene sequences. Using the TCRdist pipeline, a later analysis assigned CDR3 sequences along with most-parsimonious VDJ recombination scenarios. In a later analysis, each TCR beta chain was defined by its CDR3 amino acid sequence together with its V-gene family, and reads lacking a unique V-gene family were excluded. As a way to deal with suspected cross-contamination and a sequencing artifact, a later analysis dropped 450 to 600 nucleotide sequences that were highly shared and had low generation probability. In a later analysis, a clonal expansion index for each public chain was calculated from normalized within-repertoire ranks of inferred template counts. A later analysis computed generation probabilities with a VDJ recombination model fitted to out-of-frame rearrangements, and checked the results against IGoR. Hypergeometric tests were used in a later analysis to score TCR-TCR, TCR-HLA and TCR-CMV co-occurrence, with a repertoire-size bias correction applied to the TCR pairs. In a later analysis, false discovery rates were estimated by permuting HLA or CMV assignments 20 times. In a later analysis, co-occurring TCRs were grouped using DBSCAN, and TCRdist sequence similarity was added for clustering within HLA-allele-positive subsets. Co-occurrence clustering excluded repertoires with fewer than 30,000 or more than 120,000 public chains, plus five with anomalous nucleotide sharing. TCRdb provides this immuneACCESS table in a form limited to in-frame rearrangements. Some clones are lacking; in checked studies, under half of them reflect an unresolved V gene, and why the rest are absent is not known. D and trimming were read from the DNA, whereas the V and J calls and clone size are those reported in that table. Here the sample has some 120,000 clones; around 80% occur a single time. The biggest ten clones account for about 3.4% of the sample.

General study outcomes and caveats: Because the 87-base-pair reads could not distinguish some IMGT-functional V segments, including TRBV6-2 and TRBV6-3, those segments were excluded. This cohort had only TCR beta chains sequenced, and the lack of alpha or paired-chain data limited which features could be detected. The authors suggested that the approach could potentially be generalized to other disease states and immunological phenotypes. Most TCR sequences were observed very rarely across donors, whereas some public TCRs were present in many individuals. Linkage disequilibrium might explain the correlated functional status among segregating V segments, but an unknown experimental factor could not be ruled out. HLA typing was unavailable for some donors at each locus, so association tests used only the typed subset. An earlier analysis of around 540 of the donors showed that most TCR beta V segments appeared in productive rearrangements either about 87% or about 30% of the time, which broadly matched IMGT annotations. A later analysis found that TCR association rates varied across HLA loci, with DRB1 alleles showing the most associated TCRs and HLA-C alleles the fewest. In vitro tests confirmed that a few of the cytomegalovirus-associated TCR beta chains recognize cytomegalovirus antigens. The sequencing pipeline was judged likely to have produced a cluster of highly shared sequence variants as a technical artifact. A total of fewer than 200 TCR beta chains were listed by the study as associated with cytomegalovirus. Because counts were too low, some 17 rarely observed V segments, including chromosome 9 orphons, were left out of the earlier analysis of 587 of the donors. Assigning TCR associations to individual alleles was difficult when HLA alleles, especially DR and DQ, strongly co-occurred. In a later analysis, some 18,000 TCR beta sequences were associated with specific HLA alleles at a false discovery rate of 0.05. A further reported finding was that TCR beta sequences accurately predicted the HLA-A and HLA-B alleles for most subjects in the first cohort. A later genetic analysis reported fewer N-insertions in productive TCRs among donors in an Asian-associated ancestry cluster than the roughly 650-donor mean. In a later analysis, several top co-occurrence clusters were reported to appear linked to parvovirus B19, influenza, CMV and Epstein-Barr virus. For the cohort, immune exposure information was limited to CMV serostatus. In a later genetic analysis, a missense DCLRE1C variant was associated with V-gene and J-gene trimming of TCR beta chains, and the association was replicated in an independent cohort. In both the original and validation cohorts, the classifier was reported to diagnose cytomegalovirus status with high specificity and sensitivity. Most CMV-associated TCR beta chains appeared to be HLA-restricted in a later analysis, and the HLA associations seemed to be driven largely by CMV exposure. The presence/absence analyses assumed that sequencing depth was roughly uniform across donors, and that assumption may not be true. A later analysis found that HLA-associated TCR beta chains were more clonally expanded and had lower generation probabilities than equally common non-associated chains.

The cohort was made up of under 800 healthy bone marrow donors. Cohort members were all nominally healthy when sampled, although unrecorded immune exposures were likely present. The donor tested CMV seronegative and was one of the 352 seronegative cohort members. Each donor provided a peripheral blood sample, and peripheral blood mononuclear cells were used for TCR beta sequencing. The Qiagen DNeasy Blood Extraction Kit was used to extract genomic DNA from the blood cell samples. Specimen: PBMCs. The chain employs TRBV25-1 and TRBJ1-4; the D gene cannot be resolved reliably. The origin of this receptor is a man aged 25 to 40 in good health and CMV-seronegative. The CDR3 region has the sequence CASSEQAGLGEKLFF. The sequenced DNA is TGTGCCAGCAGTGAACAGGCGGGGTTGGGTGAAAAACTGTTTTTT. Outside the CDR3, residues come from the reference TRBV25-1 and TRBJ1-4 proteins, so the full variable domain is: EADIYQTPRYLVIGTGKKITLECSQTMGHDKMYWYQQDPGMELHLIHYSYGVNSTEKGDLSSESTVSRIRTEHFPLTLESARPSHTSQYLCASSEQAGLGEKLFFGSGTQLSVL.